The clone carrying this TCR beta chain was seen only a few times. Its antigen is undetermined. The sample is drawn from a study of T cell repertoires in cytomegalovirus infection. General study findings and limits: There were HLA-C-restricted CMV-specific TCR beta clonotypes dominating the ex vivo response.

Each CDR3 protein is one row after TCRdb ran MiXCR on the reads. The sample has fewer than 55,000 distinct CDR3 sequences, less than 20% seen once; the top ten hold roughly 78%. V was clipped by 8 bases and J by 0 bases, with 7 bases between them. The germline CDR1 and CDR2 sequences are SEHNR and FQNEAQ (reference sequence). The CDR3 loop spans 13 amino acids. Sequenced material: CD8+ T cells from cultured PBMCs, taken from culture after CMV antigen stimulation. This clonotype was sampled from a human donor in good health (CMV status not recorded). Some clones in this sample may be carry-over from other donors' samples. This chain uses TRBV7-9 with TRBJ2-2; no clear D gene. In DNA, the CDR3 is TGTGCCAGCCGGTCAGCGAACACCGGGGAGCTGTTTTTT. Translating it yields CASRSANTGELFF.